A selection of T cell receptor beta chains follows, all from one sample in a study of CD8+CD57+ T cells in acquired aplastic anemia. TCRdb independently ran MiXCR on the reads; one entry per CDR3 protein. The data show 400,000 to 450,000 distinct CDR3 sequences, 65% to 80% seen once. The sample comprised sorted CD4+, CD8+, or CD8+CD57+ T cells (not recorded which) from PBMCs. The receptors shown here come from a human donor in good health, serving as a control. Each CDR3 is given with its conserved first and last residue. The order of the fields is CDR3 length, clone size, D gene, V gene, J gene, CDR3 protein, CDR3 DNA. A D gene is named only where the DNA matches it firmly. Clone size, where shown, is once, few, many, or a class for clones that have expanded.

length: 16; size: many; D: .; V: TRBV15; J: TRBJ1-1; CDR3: CATSPMAFRQGTEAFF; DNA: TGTGCCACCAGCCCCATGGCATTTCGGCAGGGGACTGAAGCTTTCTTT
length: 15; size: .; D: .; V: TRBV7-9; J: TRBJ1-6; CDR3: CASSPPTGSNSPLHF; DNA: TGTGCCAGCAGCCCTCCGACAGGTTCTAATTCACCCCTCCACTTT
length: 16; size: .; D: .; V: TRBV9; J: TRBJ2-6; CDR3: CASSDGVGGGTKFLTF; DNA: TGTGCCAGCAGTGATGGCGTGGGCGGCGGGACCAAGTTCCTGACTTTC
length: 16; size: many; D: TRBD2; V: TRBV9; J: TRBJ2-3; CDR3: CASSVGLAGGTDTQYF; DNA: TGTGCCAGCAGCGTAGGGCTAGCGGGGGGCACAGATACGCAGTATTTT
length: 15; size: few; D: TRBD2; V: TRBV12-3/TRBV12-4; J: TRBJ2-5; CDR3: CASKMAGVNQETQYF; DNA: TGTGCCAGCAAAATGGCGGGGGTAAACCAAGAGACCCAGTACTTC
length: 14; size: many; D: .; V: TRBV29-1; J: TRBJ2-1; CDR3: CSVEDLMGNNEQFF; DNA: TGCAGCGTTGAAGATCTTATGGGAAACAATGAGCAGTTCTTC
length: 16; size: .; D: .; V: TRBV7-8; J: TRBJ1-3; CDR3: CASSLWRADDGYTIYF; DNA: TGTGCCAGCAGCTTATGGCGCGCAGACGATGGCTACACCATATATTTT
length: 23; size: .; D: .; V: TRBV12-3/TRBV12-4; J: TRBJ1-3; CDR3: CASTQTSVYFCAITGGAGNTIYF; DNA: .
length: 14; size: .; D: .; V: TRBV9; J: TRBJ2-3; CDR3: CASSEGIRGDTRDF; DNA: TGCGCCAGCAGCGAAGGGATCAGGGGGGATACGCGGGATTTT
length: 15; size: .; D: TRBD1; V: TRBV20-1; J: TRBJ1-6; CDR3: CSARGDRGKDSPLHF; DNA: TGCAGTGCTAGGGGGGACAGAGGGAAAGATTCACCCCTCCACTTT
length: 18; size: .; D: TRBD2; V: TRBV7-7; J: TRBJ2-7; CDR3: CASSLAGHAGGLVYERYF; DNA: TGTGCCAGCAGCTTAGCAGGGCACGCGGGGGGCCTAGTTTACGAGCGGTACTTC
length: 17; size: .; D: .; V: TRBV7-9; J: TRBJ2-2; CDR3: CASSFPSTGPMGGELFF; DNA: TGTGCCAGCAGCTTTCCCTCGACAGGTCCCATGGGCGGGGAGCTGTTTTTT
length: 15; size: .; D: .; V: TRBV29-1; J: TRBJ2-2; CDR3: CSVEAGGLIAGELFF; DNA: TGCAGCGTTGAGGCTGGGGGGCTGATCGCCGGGGAGCTGTTTTTT
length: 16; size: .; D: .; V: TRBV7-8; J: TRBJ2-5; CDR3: CASSRDRYGYTFTQYF; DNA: TGTGCCAGCAGCCGAGACAGGTATGGCTACACCTTCACTCAGTACTTC
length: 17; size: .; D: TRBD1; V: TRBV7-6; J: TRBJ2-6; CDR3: CASSLGQGQAGANVLTF; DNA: TGTGCCAGCAGCCTGGGACAGGGACAGGCTGGGGCCAACGTCCTGACTTTC
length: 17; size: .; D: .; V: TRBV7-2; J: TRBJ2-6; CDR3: CASSLVTPGSGANVLTF; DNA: TGTGCCAGCAGCTTAGTGACTCCGGGATCTGGGGCCAACGTCCTGACTTTC
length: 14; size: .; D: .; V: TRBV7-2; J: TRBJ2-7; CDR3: CASSLGASPQEQYF; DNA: TGTGCCAGCAGCTTAGGGGCTTCCCCGCAGGAGCAGTACTTC
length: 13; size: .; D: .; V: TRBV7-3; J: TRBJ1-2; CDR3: CASSRGVRPGYTF; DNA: TGCGCCAGCAGCCGAGGGGTACGGCCAGGCTACACCTTC
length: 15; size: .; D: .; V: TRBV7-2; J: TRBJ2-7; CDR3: CASSTGGGHPPEQYF; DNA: TGTGCCAGCAGCACAGGCGGCGGCCATCCTCCCGAGCAGTACTTC
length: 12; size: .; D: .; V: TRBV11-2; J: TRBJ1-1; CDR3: CASRNDRNTAFF; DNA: TGTGCCAGCAGAAATGACAGAAACACGGCTTTCTTT
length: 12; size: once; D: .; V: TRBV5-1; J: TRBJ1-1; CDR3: CASSLEQGRAFF; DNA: TGTGCCAGCAGCTTAGAACAGGGTAGAGCTTTCTTT
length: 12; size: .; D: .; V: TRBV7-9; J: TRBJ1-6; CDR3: CASSLTRSPLHF; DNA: TGTGCCAGCAGCCTCACCAGGTCACCCCTCCACTTT
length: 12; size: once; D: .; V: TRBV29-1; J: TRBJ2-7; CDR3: CSVGATQDTQYF; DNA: TGCAGCGTGGGAGCCACTCAAGACACCCAGTACTTC